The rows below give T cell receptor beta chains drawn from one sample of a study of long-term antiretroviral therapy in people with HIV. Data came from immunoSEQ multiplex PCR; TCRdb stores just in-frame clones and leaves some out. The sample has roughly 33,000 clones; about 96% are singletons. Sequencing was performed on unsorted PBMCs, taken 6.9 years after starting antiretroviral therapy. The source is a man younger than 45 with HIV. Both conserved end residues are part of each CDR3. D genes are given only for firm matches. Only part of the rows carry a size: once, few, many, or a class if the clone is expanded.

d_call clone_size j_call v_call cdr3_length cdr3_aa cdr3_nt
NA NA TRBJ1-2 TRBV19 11 CASKEGGGYTF TGTGCCAGTAAGGAGGGGGGAGGCTACACCTTC
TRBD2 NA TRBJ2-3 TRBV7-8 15 CASSSLAGATDTQYF TGTGCCAGCAGCTCACTAGCGGGGGCCACAGATACGCAGTATTTT
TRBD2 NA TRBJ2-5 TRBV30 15 CALGLAGGSRETQYF TGTGCCTTGGGGCTAGCGGGAGGGTCGAGAGAGACCCAGTACTTC
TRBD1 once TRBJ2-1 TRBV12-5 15 CASGQRDRGSNEQFF TGTGCTAGTGGTCAACGGGACAGGGGATCGAATGAGCAGTTCTTC
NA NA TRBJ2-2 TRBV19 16 CASSTGLGRVTGELFF TGTGCCAGTAGTACAGGTCTAGGAAGAGTCACCGGGGAGCTGTTTTTT
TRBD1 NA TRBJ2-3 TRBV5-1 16 CASRLQGLVSTDTQYF TGCGCCAGCAGGTTACAGGGGCTGGTTAGCACAGATACGCAGTATTTT
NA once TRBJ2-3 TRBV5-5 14 CASSLGASDVTQYF TGTGCCAGCAGCTTGGGTGCAAGCGATGTTACGCAGTATTTT
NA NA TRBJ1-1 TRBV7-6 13 CASSLSETTEAFF TGTGCCAGCAGCTTATCTGAGACAACTGAAGCTTTCTTT
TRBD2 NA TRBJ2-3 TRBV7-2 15 CASSLGGWGTDTQYF TGTGCCAGCAGCTTGGGGGGGTGGGGCACAGATACGCAGTATTTT
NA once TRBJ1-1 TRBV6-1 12 CATERDNTEAFF TGTGCCACAGAACGGGATAACACTGAAGCTTTCTTT
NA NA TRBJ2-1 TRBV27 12 CASSYSGAEQFF TGTGCCAGCAGCTATAGCGGAGCTGAGCAGTTCTTC
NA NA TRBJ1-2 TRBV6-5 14 CASSYSTGFYGYTF TGTGCCAGCAGTTACTCCACAGGATTCTATGGCTACACCTTC
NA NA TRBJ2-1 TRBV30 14 CAWSVVQGYNEQFF TGTGCCTGGAGTGTCGTGCAGGGATACAATGAGCAGTTCTTC
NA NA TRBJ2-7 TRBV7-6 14 CASSLALRGYEQYF TGTGCCAGCAGCTTAGCGCTTAGGGGTTACGAGCAGTACTTC
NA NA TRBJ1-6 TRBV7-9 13 CASRDLYNSPLHF TGTGCCAGCAGGGACTTATATAATTCACCCCTCCACTTT
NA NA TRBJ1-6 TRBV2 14 CASSGNPRNSPLHF TGTGCCAGCAGTGGGAATCCTCGGAATTCACCCCTCCACTTT
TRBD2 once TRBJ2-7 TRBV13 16 CASSLGPGLAGNEQYF TGTGCCAGCAGCTTAGGCCCGGGACTAGCGGGAAACGAGCAGTACTTC
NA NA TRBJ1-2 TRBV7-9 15 CASSWTSKANYGYTF TGTGCCAGCAGCTGGACCTCCAAAGCTAACTATGGCTACACCTTC
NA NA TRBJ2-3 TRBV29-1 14 CSVEVGRNTDTQYF TGCAGCGTTGAAGTGGGCAGGAACACAGATACGCAGTATTTT
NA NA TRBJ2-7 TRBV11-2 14 CASSLVGGTYEQYF TGTGCCAGCAGCTTAGTTGGGGGAACCTACGAGCAGTACTTC
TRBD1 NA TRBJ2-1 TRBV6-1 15 CASSGLRQGHNEQFF TGTGCCAGCAGTGGCCTCCGACAGGGCCACAATGAGCAGTTCTTC
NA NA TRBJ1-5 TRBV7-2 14 CASSLDSDNQPQHF TGTGCCAGCAGCCTAGACAGCGACAATCAGCCCCAGCATTTT
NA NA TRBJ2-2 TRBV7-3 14 CASRGGDHTGELFF TGTGCCAGCCGAGGGGGAGATCACACCGGGGAGCTGTTTTTT